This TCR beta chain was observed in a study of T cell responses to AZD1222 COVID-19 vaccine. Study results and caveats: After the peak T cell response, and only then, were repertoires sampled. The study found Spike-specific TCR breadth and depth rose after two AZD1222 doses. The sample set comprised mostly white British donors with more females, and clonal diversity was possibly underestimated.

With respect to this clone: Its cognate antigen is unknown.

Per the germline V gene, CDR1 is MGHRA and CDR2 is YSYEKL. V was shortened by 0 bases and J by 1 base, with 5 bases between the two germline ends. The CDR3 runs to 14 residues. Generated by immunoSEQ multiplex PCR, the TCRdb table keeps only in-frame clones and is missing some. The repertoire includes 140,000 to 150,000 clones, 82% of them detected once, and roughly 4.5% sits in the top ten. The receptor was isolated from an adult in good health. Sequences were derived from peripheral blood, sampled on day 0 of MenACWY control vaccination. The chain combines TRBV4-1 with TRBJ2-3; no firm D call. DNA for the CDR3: TGCGCCAGCAGCCAAGAGCCCCGCACAGATACGCAGTATTTT. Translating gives CASSQEPRTDTQYF.